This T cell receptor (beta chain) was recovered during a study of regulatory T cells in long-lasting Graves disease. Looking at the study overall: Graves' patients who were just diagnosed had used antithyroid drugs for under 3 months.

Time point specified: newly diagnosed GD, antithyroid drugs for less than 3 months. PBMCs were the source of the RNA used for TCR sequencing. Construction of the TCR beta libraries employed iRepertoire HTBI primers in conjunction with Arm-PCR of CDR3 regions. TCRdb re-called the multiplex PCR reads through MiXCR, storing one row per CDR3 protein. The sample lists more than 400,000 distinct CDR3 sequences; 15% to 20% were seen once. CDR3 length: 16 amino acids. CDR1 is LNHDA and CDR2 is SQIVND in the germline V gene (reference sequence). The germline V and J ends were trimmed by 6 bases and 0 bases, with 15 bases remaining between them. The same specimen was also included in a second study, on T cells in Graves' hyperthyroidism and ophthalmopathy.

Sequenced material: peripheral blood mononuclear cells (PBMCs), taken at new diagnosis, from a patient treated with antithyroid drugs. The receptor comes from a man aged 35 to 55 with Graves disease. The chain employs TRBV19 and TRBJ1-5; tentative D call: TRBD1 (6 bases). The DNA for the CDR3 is TGTGCCAGTAGGAACGGAGGACAGTATAGCAATCAGCCCCAGCATTTT. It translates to CASRNGGQYSNQPQHF.